These 28 T cell receptor beta chains share one sample of origin, sequenced in a study of TIL therapy for anti-PD-1-resistant metastatic lung cancer. Sequencing used immunoSEQ v3. TCRdb keeps only in-frame clones here, not all; method: immunoSEQ multiplex PCR. The table shows around 33,000 clones, with around three quarters occurring only once. Indicated time point: pre-treatment sample, taken before nivolumab and TIL therapy. The sequenced sample was blood, obtained at baseline. Receptors originate from a woman between 25 and 85 years old with non-small cell lung cancer.

The V call is TRBV9, the J call TRBJ2-5; D could derive from TRBD1 or TRBD2 (6 bases each). The CDR3 is 16 residues long. CDR1 is SGDLS, CDR2 YYNGEE, per germline. V lost 0 bases, J lost 2 bases, and 14 bases lay in between. CDR3 sequence: CASSVAIGGRQETQYF. The DNA of the CDR3 is TGTGCCAGCAGCGTAGCTATAGGGGGGCGGCAAGAGACCCAGTACTTC.

This clone was found a few times. The V gene is TRBV29-1, the J gene TRBJ1-2, with 7 positions matching TRBD1. This CDR3 is built from 12 residues. CDR1 and CDR2 from the germline V gene are SQVTM and ANQGSEA. CDR3 protein: CTDKTGLGGYTF. The CDR3, as DNA: TGCACCGACAAGACAGGGTTAGGAGGCTACACCTTC.

As for this clone: One junction end disagrees with the germline gene, perhaps due to a read error. The V and J genes are TRBV27 and TRBJ2-5; D ambiguous. The J call may be faulty, since TRBJ2-7 better matches the DNA end. The germline gives CDR1 MNHEY, CDR2 SMNVEV (reference sequence). There are 12 residues in the CDR3. The DNA for the CDR3 is TGTGCCAGCGGTTTGCAAGCCTACGAGCAGTACTTC. It specifies CASGLQAYEQYF.

The chain recombines TRBV18 with TRBJ2-3, with D maybe TRBD2 (5 bases). The V gene lost 4 bases and the J gene lost 3 bases, with 14 bases spanning the gap. Germline V gene lookup returns CDR1 KGHSH and CDR2 LQKENI. The CDR3 is made up of 15 amino acids. The CDR3 nucleotides are TGTGCCAGCTCACGGCCTAGCCGGGCTACAGATACGCAGTATTTT. Its protein is CASSRPSRATDTQYF.

The chain is built from TRBV30 and TRBJ1-4, with TRBD1 matching over 8 bases. CDR3 length: 16 amino acids. The ends lost 3 bases at V and 8 bases at J; junction bases unmatched: 14. Germline CDR1 GTSNPN, CDR2 SVGIG (reference sequence). The CDR3: CAWSRDRKNFEEKLFF. The DNA for the CDR3 is TGTGCCTGGAGCCGGGACAGGAAGAACTTTGAGGAAAAACTGTTTTTT.

The chain couples TRBV18 to TRBJ2-7; D gene uncertain. This CDR3 spans 12 amino acids. Trimming pared 2 bases from V and 6 bases from J, leaving 8 bases between. Germline CDR1 reads KGHSH; CDR2 reads LQKENI. The CDR3 DNA is TGTGCCAGCTCACCAGTAACTCGCGAGCAGTACTTC. Protein sequence: CASSPVTREQYF.

The chain is built from TRBV11-2 and TRBJ2-7; 9 bases fit TRBD1. The trim removed 3 bases at V and 4 bases at J, leaving 10 bases unmatched. The germline gives CDR1 SGHAT, CDR2 FQNNGV. This CDR3 is built from 16 residues. In DNA, the CDR3 is TGTGCCAGCAGCTTCACCGGGACAGGGTCCGCTTACGAGCAGTACTTC. Its protein product is CASSFTGTGSAYEQYF.

This clone was seen just once. This chain uses TRBV5-4 with TRBJ2-5; a possible D gene is TRBD1 (6 bases). There are 14 residues in the CDR3. V was cut by 4 bases and J by 1 base, with 11 bases left in between. The germline V gene encodes CDR1 SGHNT and CDR2 YYREEE (reference sequence). DNA of the CDR3: TGTGCCAGCAGCCGGGGACAAATCCAAGAGACCCAGTACTTC. Its protein is CASSRGQIQETQYF.

The chain is built from TRBV5-1 and TRBJ2-7; D is perhaps TRBD1 (7 bases). The length of the CDR3 is 13 residues. The germline V and J ends were trimmed by 4 bases and 3 bases, with 11 bases remaining between them. Germline V gene data show CDR1 as SGHRS and CDR2 as YFSETQ. DNA for the CDR3: TGCGCCAGCAGCCGCGGGACAGACTACGAGCAGTACTTC. Its protein is CASSRGTDYEQYF. Supplemented by reference TRBV5-1 and TRBJ2-7, the full variable domain reads KAGVTQTPRYLIKTRGQQVTLSCSPISGHRSVSWYQQTPGQGLQFLFEYFSETQRNKGNFPGRFSGRQFSNSRSEMNVSTLELGDSALYLCASSRGTDYEQYFGPGTRLTVT.

The chain couples TRBV29-1 to TRBJ1-5; unclear D gene. Germline-derived CDR1 and CDR2 are SQVTM and ANQGSEA. V lost 4 bases to trimming and J lost 2 bases, with 15 bases between them. The CDR3 loop spans 15 amino acids. This CDR3 reads CSVGSEGGGNQPQHF. The DNA for the CDR3 is TGCAGCGTTGGAAGTGAGGGCGGGGGCAATCAGCCCCAGCATTTT.

The gene calls are TRBV4-1 and TRBJ2-5; D is unresolved. V dropped 4 bases and J dropped 4 bases, with 10 bases sitting between them. Germline-derived CDR1 and CDR2 are MGHRA and YSYEKL. This CDR3 is 13 amino acids long. The CDR3 nucleotides read TGCGCCAGCAGCCCTCAGTCGGCAGAGACCCAGTACTTC. As protein: CASSPQSAETQYF.

The V call is TRBV5-1, the J call TRBJ2-5; no firm D call. Trimming took off 6 bases at V and 0 bases at J, with 12 bases between the two ends. Germline V CDR1 and CDR2: SGHRS, YFSETQ. This CDR3 region has 14 residues. The DNA for the CDR3 is TGCGCCAGCACCCCCGGTGGGTACCAAGAGACCCAGTACTTC. Translating it yields CASTPGGYQETQYF.

The table lists this clone with a count of one. The chain employs TRBV11-2 and TRBJ2-2, with D possibly TRBD2 on 6 matching bases. Germline V lookup: CDR1 SGHAT, CDR2 FQNNGV. This CDR3 is built from 17 residues. V was pared by 6 bases and J by 8 bases, with 25 bases between. The CDR3 sequence is CASSPAGDFNVLGELFF. In DNA form, the CDR3 reads TGTGCCAGCAGTCCAGCCGGGGACTTTAACGTTCTAGGGGAGCTGTTTTTT.

This sequence joins TRBV6-5 and TRBJ2-1; 8 positions match TRBD1. The CDR3 loop spans 14 amino acids. Germline CDR1 and CDR2: MNHEY and SVGAGI. Germline trimming cut 7 bases from V and 4 bases from J; bases unmatched to any gene: 6. In DNA form, the CDR3 reads TGTGCCAGCAAGGGGACAGGAGTTTACAATGAGCAGTTCTTC. Protein product: CASKGTGVYNEQFF.

This sequence joins TRBV30 and TRBJ2-6, with a tentative D call TRBD1 (5 bases). The length of the CDR3 is 14 residues. Germline CDR1 is GTSNPN and CDR2 is SVGIG (reference sequence). Trimming stripped 5 bases from V and 2 bases from J, with 10 bases between. The CDR3 loop reads CAWARVPGANVLTF. CDR3 coding DNA: TGTGCCTGGGCCAGGGTTCCTGGGGCCAACGTCCTGACTTTC.

This clone was observed a few times. CDR3 amino acids: CASSLSQGNIQYF. The CDR3 bases are TGTGCCAGCAGCTTATCCCAGGGAAACATTCAGTACTTC. The rearrangement uses TRBV7-6 and TRBJ2-4; TRBD1 might be the D (5 bases). Germline CDR1 reads SGHVS; CDR2 reads FNYEAQ. Trimming left V 2 bases short and J 6 bases short, with 8 bases between. This CDR3 comprises 13 residues.

The genes are TRBV7-2 and TRBJ2-5; D is possibly TRBD1 (5 bases). The CDR3 contains 15 residues. Deletions cut 5 bases from V and 2 bases from J, with 15 bases between. The germline CDR1 and CDR2 sequences are SGHTA and FQGNSA. In DNA form, the CDR3 reads TGTGCCAGCAGCCTACTGTGGGGCCAGCAAGAGACCCAGTACTTC. This gives the protein CASSLLWGQQETQYF.

The rearrangement uses TRBV11-3 and TRBJ2-1; TRBD2 matches at 8 bases. The germline V gene has CDR1 SGHNT and CDR2 YENEEA. V was pared by 2 bases and J by 4 bases, with 7 bases of the junction left unmatched. There are 16 residues in the CDR3. The CDR3 region is CASSLTAGGGYNEQFF. CDR3 nucleotides: TGTGCCAGCAGCTTAACGGCGGGAGGTGGTTACAATGAGCAGTTCTTC.

With respect to this clone: The same CDR3 is also encoded by other DNA sequences in this sample. The chain recombines TRBV4-2 with TRBJ1-1, with unresolved D. Trimming cost V 1 base and J 1 base, with 7 bases left between them. The germline gives CDR1 LGHNA, CDR2 YNFKEQ. The CDR3 runs 14 residues. This CDR3 reads CASSQGTENTEAFF. The CDR3 DNA reads as TGTGCCAGCAGCCAAGGTACGGAGAACACTGAAGCTTTCTTT.

The J gene is TRBJ2-7, the V gene TRBV14, with TRBD2 matching 9 bases. The J segment lost 9 bases and the V segment lost 4 bases, leaving 16 bases of the junction unmatched. CDR1 and CDR2 (germline): SGHDN, FVKESK. This CDR3 region has 16 residues. In DNA, the CDR3 is TGTGCCAGCAGCCCGATGACTAGCGGAACCTCCACCGGGCAGTACTTC. It encodes CASSPMTSGTSTGQYF.

CDR3 bases: TGTGCCATCAGTGAGTCAGGGGGACAGTCCACGGGGCAGTACTTC. It translates to CAISESGGQSTGQYF. V gene TRBV10-3 combines with J gene TRBJ2-7, with 7 bases aligning to TRBD1. CDR3 size: 15 residues. V shed 0 bases and J 9 bases; nucleotides not matched to a gene: 11. Germline CDR1 is ENHRY and CDR2 is SYGVKD.

The J gene is TRBJ2-2, the V gene TRBV27; D possibly corresponds to TRBD2 (6 bases). CDR1 is MNHEY and CDR2 is SMNVEV in the germline V gene (reference sequence). With 2 bases removed from V and 4 bases from J, the gap between germline ends came to 32 bases. The CDR3 has 22 amino acids. CDR3 nucleotide sequence: TGTGCCAGCAGTTTACGTTATGGGAGGTTCGACAACCCCAGGTTGGGCACCGGGGAGCTGTTTTTT. Protein: CASSLRYGRFDNPRLGTGELFF.

V is TRBV7-9 and J is TRBJ2-4; D is uncertain. Germline assignment: CDR1 SEHNR and CDR2 FQNEAQ (reference sequence). Trimming took 5 bases from V and 0 from J, leaving 14 bases between them. This CDR3 contains 16 residues. Here the CDR3 reads CASSPRIDLAKNIQYF. CDR3 in DNA: TGTGCCAGCAGCCCCCGCATAGACCTAGCCAAAAACATTCAGTACTTC.

CDR3 residues: CATSPRSAGEAFF. The CDR3 DNA reads as TGTGCCACCAGCCCGAGATCGGCAGGTGAAGCTTTCTTT. This sequence joins TRBV15 and TRBJ1-1; the D is unclear. The CDR3 runs 13 residues. Germline assignment: CDR1 LNHNV and CDR2 YYDKDF (reference sequence). The V gene lost 5 bases and the J gene lost 7 bases, with 14 bases spanning the gap.

This chain links TRBV10-3 with TRBJ2-1; D not certain. V lost 10 bases to trimming and J lost 2 bases, with 12 bases between them. CDR3 size: 13 residues. The germline V gene encodes CDR1 ENHRY and CDR2 SYGVKD. The CDR3 coding sequence is TGTGCCACCGCGGTTTCGCCCTACAATGAGCAGTTCTTC. This codes for CATAVSPYNEQFF.

The sample holds a few counts of this clone. The V and J genes are TRBV4-1 and TRBJ2-5; weak D call: TRBD2 (6 bases). The CDR3 is 17 residues long. Germline V gene lookup returns CDR1 MGHRA and CDR2 YSYEKL. Trimming left V 0 bases short and J 4 bases short, with 18 bases between. CDR3 sequence reads: CASSQDTPGLGLETQYF. CDR3 in DNA: TGCGCCAGCAGCCAAGATACGCCGGGACTGGGATTAGAGACCCAGTACTTC.

The CDR3 DNA sequence: TGTGCCAGCAGCGACACCTACGAGCAGTACTTC. It encodes CASSDTYEQYF. V gene TRBV5-6 combines with J gene TRBJ2-7; D is unresolved. This CDR3 is 11 amino acids long. V gave up 4 bases and J gave up 2 bases, with 4 bases separating them. Germline V gene lookup returns CDR1 SGHDT and CDR2 YYEEEE.

V and J are TRBV5-5 and TRBJ1-2, with a tentative D call TRBD1 (5 bases). The CDR3 is 13 residues long. Trimming removed 4 bases from V and 4 bases from J, with 11 bases in between. The germline V gene has CDR1 SGHKS and CDR2 YYEKEE (reference sequence). The CDR3 protein is CASSPDSLYGYTF. CDR3 DNA: TGTGCCAGCAGCCCTGACAGCCTCTATGGCTACACCTTC.